Below, one T cell receptor beta chain is given with its context. Its antigen is not identified. The data were obtained in a study of T cells expressing NK-cell markers. Across the study: Sequencing covered eight donors, seven HCMV-seropositive and one seronegative. Study-wide results and limits: Also leading the CD3+CD56-NKG2C+ fraction in a few donors were these clonotypes.

Looked up from germline, CDR1 is SEHNR and CDR2 is FQNEAQ (reference sequence). CDR3 size: 15 residues. 5'RACE template switching with UMIs generated TCR beta cDNA. Reprocessing the 5' RACE reads, TCRdb reports a single entry for every CDR3 protein and omits DNA. The sample table includes fewer than 400,000 distinct CDR3 sequences. The sequenced sample consisted of blood T cells: a sorted CD56 or NKG2C T cell subset, CD4+ or CD8+ T cells, or bulk PBMC T cells (not recorded which). The sequence derives from a woman aged 45-65 years in good health. The chain uses TRBV7-9 and TRBJ1-2. The CDR3 spells CASSLVNIRLYGYTF.